Presented here are 10 T cell receptor beta chains from one specimen sequenced in a study of siplizumab effects on memory and regulatory T cells. Clones were sequenced by immunoSEQ multiplex PCR, and TCRdb holds only the in-frame ones, with some missing. The repertoire has tens of thousands of clones, approximately 96% of them found once; the top ten carry around 0.093%. Source material: naive CD8+ T cells sorted from blood. Source of these receptors: a human donor in good health.

V and J are TRBV21-1 and TRBJ2-5; the table assigns TRBD2, which was not confirmed against the DNA. TRBV21-1 is a recognized pseudogene. The CDR3 is 15 residues long. CDR3 amino acids: CASSTGTPCQETQYF. CDR3 in DNA: TGTGCCAGCAGCACCGGGACTCCATGCCAAGAGACCCAGTACTTC.

The chain is built from TRBV7-9 and TRBJ2-3; possible D gene TRBD2, 6 bases. The CDR3 runs 13 residues. The V end lost 5 bases, the J end lost 6 bases, and 12 bases lay between the germline ends. Germline V CDR1 and CDR2: SEHNR, FQNEAQ (reference sequence). The CDR3 DNA reads TGTGCCAGCAGCCCGGGGGTGGATGATACGCAGTATTTT. This encodes CASSPGVDDTQYF.

The V call is TRBV9, the J call TRBJ1-1, with D hard to call. Trimming took 1 base from V and 3 from J, leaving 10 bases between them. This CDR3 region has 14 residues. Germline V gene data show CDR1 as SGDLS and CDR2 as YYNGEE. The CDR3 nucleotides are TGTGCCAGCAGCGTAAGTAGTGGGCACACTGAAGCTTTCTTT. Translated, it gives CASSVSSGHTEAFF.

J is TRBJ2-7 and V is TRBV7-9; D remains unclear. V was clipped by 1 base and J by 4 bases, with 8 bases between them. The CDR3 loop spans 13 amino acids. In germline, CDR1 is SEHNR, CDR2 FQNEAQ (reference sequence). CDR3 sequence: CASSLVLEYEQYF. The DNA for the CDR3 is TGTGCCAGCAGCTTAGTTTTGGAGTACGAGCAGTACTTC.

The chain joins TRBV10-3 to TRBJ1-5; the D is unclear. The CDR3 sequence is 13 residues long. Trimming stripped 11 bases from V and 2 bases from J, with 13 bases between. CDR1 and CDR2 (germline): ENHRY, SYGVKD. The CDR3 loop reads CASQVEGNQPQHF. The CDR3 DNA is TGTGCCTCGCAGGTGGAAGGCAATCAGCCCCAGCATTTT.

V and J are TRBV27 and TRBJ1-5; no clear D. V gave up 7 bases and J gave up 1 base, with 14 bases separating them. The V gene's germline CDR1 is MNHEY and CDR2 SMNVEV (reference sequence). This CDR3 has 15 amino acids. CDR3 coding DNA: TGTGCCAGCACCCCCTTCTCGGGAAGCAATCAGCCCCAGCATTTT. Translated: CASTPFSGSNQPQHF.

This chain connects TRBV19 to TRBJ1-1; TRBD1 is a possible D gene (5 bases). Germline CDR1 reads LNHDA; CDR2 reads SQIVND (reference sequence). Trimming cost V 1 base and J 5 bases, with 11 bases left between them. The CDR3 covers 14 residues. The DNA for the CDR3 is TGTGCCAGTAGTATAGGAGCAGGGATGACTGAAGCTTTCTTT. This gives the protein CASSIGAGMTEAFF.

The rearrangement links TRBV5-4 to TRBJ2-2; perhaps D is TRBD1 or TRBD2 (5 bases each). Germline CDR1 reads SGHNT; CDR2 reads YYREEE (reference sequence). The CDR3 has 15 residues. Trimming pared 5 bases from V and 0 bases from J, leaving 11 bases between. The CDR3 sequence is CASRVGDANTGELFF. CDR3 coding DNA: TGTGCCAGCAGAGTCGGGGACGCGAACACCGGGGAGCTGTTTTTT.

The rearrangement joins TRBV7-2 to TRBJ2-7; TRBD2 matches at 7 bases. V trimming: 8 bases; J trimming: 0 bases; junction bases outside the gene matches: 7. The germline CDR1 and CDR2 sequences are SGHTA and FQGNSA. The CDR3 spans 14 residues. The DNA of the CDR3 is TGTGCCAGCTTTCCGGGGGGTAGCTCCTACGAGCAGTACTTC. This gives the protein CASFPGGSSYEQYF.

The chain recombines TRBV11-2 with TRBJ2-1; no clear D gene. Germline V gives CDR1 SGHAT, CDR2 FQNNGV. V lost 5 bases to trimming and J lost 12 bases, with 11 bases between them. The length of the CDR3 is 11 residues. The CDR3 loop reads CASSPSFGQFF. CDR3 bases: TGTGCCAGCAGCCCCTCCTTCGGGCAGTTCTTC.